This TCR beta chain was identified during a study of blood T cells in healthy people across ages. Overall study context: Capture by template switching was about one barcoded beta molecule per two T cells. Study-wide points: Age showed a roughly linear inverse relationship with TCR beta diversity per million T cells.

Points on this clonotype: The antigen is unknown.

Germline CDR1 and CDR2: LGHNA and YNFKEQ. The CDR3 runs 14 residues. Trimming cost V 1 base and J 8 bases, with 14 bases left between them. Next came a second PCR, run for about 6 to 12 cycles, which used a sample-barcoded 5' primer along with a J-beta primer mix. MiXCR was run by TCRdb on the 5' RACE reads, yielding one entry per CDR3 protein. The sample consists of 700,000 to 950,000 distinct CDR3 sequences, nearly 60% of them appearing once. The sample was blood. The chain has TRBV4-2 and TRBJ1-2; D gene uncertain. The TCR originated in a man aged 25 to 40 in good health. CDR3 bases: TGTGCCAGCAGCCAAGTCGTTCCGGGAGGAGGCTACACCTTC. This gives the protein CASSQVVPGGGYTF.